The 20 T cell receptor beta chains below come from one sample, sequenced in a study of cytomegalovirus exposure and HLA in healthy donors. The PCR contained 60 Vbeta and 13 Jbeta primers. Some clones are missing from TCRdb's copy, which holds only in-frame ones; the method was immunoSEQ multiplex PCR. Among fewer than 130,000 clones listed, around three quarters were seen once. The sample comprised PBMCs. The receptor set was obtained from a female donor in good health and CMV-seropositive.

The chain couples TRBV30 to TRBJ1-2; D remains unclear. The length of the CDR3 is 13 residues. Deletions cut 0 bases from V and 7 bases from J, with 12 bases between. Germline CDR1 is GTSNPN and CDR2 is SVGIG (reference sequence). DNA for the CDR3: TGTGCCTGGAGTGTAAGGTATAGCTCTGGCTACACCTTC. It specifies CAWSVRYSSGYTF. Drawing the rest from reference TRBV30 and TRBJ1-2, the complete variable domain is SQTIHQWPATLVQPVGSPLSLECTVEGTSNPNLYWYRQAAGRGLQLLFYSVGIGQISSEVPQNLSASRPQDRQFILSSKKLLLSDSGFYLCAWSVRYSSGYTFGSGTRLTVV.

This chain links TRBV28 with TRBJ2-4; 7 nucleotides line up with TRBD2. Germline V lookup: CDR1 MDHEN, CDR2 SYDVKM. The V and J ends lost 0 bases and 1 base, in that order; junction bases with no gene match: 15. This CDR3 is 20 amino acids long. The CDR3 reads CASSLWTQGGAQVAKNIQYF. DNA for the CDR3: TGTGCCAGCAGTTTATGGACCCAGGGAGGGGCCCAAGTGGCCAAAAACATTCAGTACTTC.

Here the CDR3 DNA reads TGCGCCAGCACCCAAGCCCCCTCTGGGGCCAACGTCCTGACTTTC. Protein product: CASTQAPSGANVLTF. The chain employs TRBV5-1 and TRBJ2-6; D uncertain. Germline CDR1 reads SGHRS; CDR2 reads YFSETQ. The CDR3 runs to 15 residues. Trimming cost V 6 bases and J 0 bases, with 10 bases left between them.

The gene calls are TRBV25-1 and TRBJ2-1; 8 bases match TRBD2. Germline V gene lookup returns CDR1 MGHDK and CDR2 SYGVNS. The CDR3 runs to 15 residues. Trimming took 6 bases from V and 8 from J; bases not matched to a gene: 12. CDR3 coding DNA: TGTGCCAGCAGGGGAGACCGGGGGGGGCCGGATGAGCAGTTCTTC. Translation gives CASRGDRGGPDEQFF.

J is TRBJ1-2 and V is TRBV6-1; 8 bases agree with TRBD1. Looked up from germline, CDR1 is MNHNS and CDR2 is SASEGT. The V segment lost 6 bases and the J segment 4 bases; nucleotides outside the gene matches: 7. The CDR3 has 14 amino acids. The CDR3 nucleotides read TGTGCCAGCAGGGGGACAGGCCGAGCCTATGGCTACACCTTC. This encodes CASRGTGRAYGYTF.

The chain carries TRBV7-9 and TRBJ2-1; 10 bases agree with TRBD2. Germline V gene lookup returns CDR1 SEHNR and CDR2 FQNEAQ (reference sequence). CDR3 length equals 17 residues. With V trimmed by 5 bases and J by 7 bases, 14 bases remained unmatched. The CDR3 DNA follows: TGTGCCAGCAGCCCAATAGGTACTAGCGGGACAAGGAATGAGCAGTTCTTC. It encodes CASSPIGTSGTRNEQFF.

This clone was observed a few times. This chain joins TRBV10-2 and TRBJ2-5; 13 bases agree with TRBD2. The CDR3 is made up of 15 amino acids. Germline V gene sequence: CDR1 WSHSY, CDR2 SAAADI. V lost 6 bases to trimming and J lost 7 bases; unmatched junction nucleotides: 8. The chain's CDR3 is CASSGLAGAPGTQYF. The DNA of the CDR3 is TGCGCCAGCAGCGGACTAGCGGGGGCCCCGGGGACCCAGTACTTC.

The chain joins TRBV4-2 to TRBJ2-2; 9 bases are shared with TRBD2. Germline V gene lookup returns CDR1 LGHNA and CDR2 YNFKEQ. The CDR3 covers 17 residues. The V gene end was trimmed by 0 bases and the J gene end by 6 bases; junction bases not matched to a gene: 8. Written as DNA, the CDR3 is TGTGCCAGCAGCCAAGAGAATTTTGCGGGAGGGGCCGGGGAGCTGTTTTTT. Its translation: CASSQENFAGGAGELFF.

This chain uses TRBV5-1 with TRBJ2-5; no clear D gene. Germline CDR1 reads SGHRS; CDR2 reads YFSETQ. Between the trimmed V and J ends, which lost 7 bases and 2 bases, there was a span of 6 bases. The CDR3 is 11 residues long. The CDR3 DNA reads TGCGCCAGCGGGCGACAAGAGACCCAGTACTTC. It yields the protein CASGRQETQYF. Full variable domain (rest looked up from reference TRBV5-1 and TRBJ2-5): KAGVTQTPRYLIKTRGQQVTLSCSPISGHRSVSWYQQTPGQGLQFLFEYFSETQRNKGNFPGRFSGRQFSNSRSEMNVSTLELGDSALYLCASGRQETQYFGPGTRLLVL.

CDR3 bases: TGTGCCAGTTTACAGGGGGTGGGTGGCTACACCTTC. Amino acid sequence: CASLQGVGGYTF. The chain couples TRBV6-1 to TRBJ1-2, with TRBD1 matching 8 bases. Germline values: CDR1 MNHNS, CDR2 SASEGT. Losses at the gene ends were 9 bases for V and 7 bases for J; bases not matched to a gene: 7. The CDR3 is 12 amino acids.

This chain links TRBV7-9 with TRBJ1-4; D is possibly TRBD1 (5 bases). Per germline, CDR1 SEHNR and CDR2 FQNEAQ (reference sequence). Trimming cost V 5 bases and J 6 bases, with 19 bases left between them. The CDR3 has 16 residues. CDR3 in amino acids: CASSPSGNRRDEKLFF. CDR3 nucleotides: TGTGCCAGCAGCCCCTCAGGGAACAGAAGGGATGAAAAACTGTTTTTT.

In the case of this clone: An end of the junction differs from the germline gene, which may be a read error. V is TRBV2 and J is TRBJ2-3, with TRBD2 matching 9 bases. The length of the CDR3 is 15 residues. The germline V gene encodes CDR1 SNHLY and CDR2 FYNNEI. The CDR3 spells CASGEAGLASDTQYF. DNA for the CDR3: TGTGCCAGCGGTGAGGCCGGACTAGCGTCAGATACGCAGTATTTT.

This chain uses TRBV7-9 with TRBJ2-7; D perhaps matches TRBD1 (5 bases). The germline V gene has CDR1 SEHNR and CDR2 FQNEAQ (reference sequence). CDR3 size: 14 residues. Trimming removed 4 bases from V and 5 bases from J, with 15 bases in between. This CDR3 reads CASSYVQDNHEQYF. CDR3 nucleotides: TGTGCCAGCAGCTACGTCCAGGACAACCACGAGCAGTACTTC.

The chain joins TRBV18 to TRBJ2-5, with 7 bases lining up with TRBD2. The CDR3 runs 14 residues. Germline lookup yields CDR1 KGHSH and CDR2 LQKENI. V dropped 4 bases and J dropped 4; count of bases not matched to a gene: 6. The CDR3 bases are TGTGCCAGCTCACTTGGGGAGGGCCGAGAGACCCAGTACTTC. Its protein product is CASSLGEGRETQYF.

V usage is TRBV7-2 and J usage is TRBJ1-5; 7 positions match TRBD1. The V gene's germline CDR1 is SGHTA and CDR2 FQGNSA. V trimming: 4 bases; J trimming: 3 bases; junction bases outside the gene matches: 3. This CDR3 comprises 14 residues. The DNA for the CDR3 is TGTGCCAGCAGCTGGGGACAGAACAATCAGCCCCAGCATTTT. It translates to CASSWGQNNQPQHF.

The chain links TRBV20-1 to TRBJ2-7; perhaps TRBD2 as D (5 bases). V was trimmed by 5 bases and J by 9 bases, leaving 14 bases between them. Germline lookup yields CDR1 DFQATT and CDR2 SNEGSKA (reference sequence). CDR3 length: 11 residues. CDR3 loop: CSAGRTQVQYF. CDR3 in DNA: TGCAGTGCTGGGAGAACCCAGGTGCAGTACTTC.

V usage is TRBV6-1 and J usage is TRBJ2-2, with TRBD2 matching over 10 bases. This CDR3 region has 17 residues. With 3 bases clipped from V and 5 bases from J, the junction kept 9 bases outside the gene matches. Per germline, CDR1 MNHNS and CDR2 SASEGT. CDR3 DNA sequence: TGTGCCAGCAGTGACCCCTCCCTAGCGGGAGTAACCGGGGAGCTGTTTTTT. Translation: CASSDPSLAGVTGELFF.

The gene calls are TRBV6-5 and TRBJ1-5, with no clear D. There are 12 residues in the CDR3. Trimming cost V 8 bases and J 2 bases, with 7 bases left between them. Per germline, CDR1 MNHEY and CDR2 SVGAGI. The CDR3 loop is CASRRGNQPQHF. CDR3 DNA sequence: TGTGCCAGCCGTCGGGGCAATCAGCCCCAGCATTTT.

Worth noting for this clone: Sequence at one end of the junction differs from germline and may be a read error. V gene TRBV27 combines with J gene TRBJ2-1, with TRBD2 identical over 15 bases. The CDR3 covers 19 residues. The germline gives CDR1 MNHEY, CDR2 SMNVEV (reference sequence). CDR3 sequence reads: CASSLSGTGTSGGNNEQFF. CDR3 DNA: TGTGCCAGCAGTCTATCAGGGACAGGGACTAGCGGGGGGAACAATGAGCAGTTCTTC.

The chain combines TRBV19 with TRBJ2-7; the D gene is possibly TRBD2 (5 bases). The CDR3 length is 16 residues. Germline V gene lookup returns CDR1 LNHDA and CDR2 SQIVND (reference sequence). V was clipped by 2 bases and J by 0 bases, with 14 bases between them. CDR3 loop: CASSISVTTFSYEQYF. The DNA for the CDR3 is TGTGCCAGTAGTATATCTGTGACTACCTTCTCCTACGAGCAGTACTTC.